The clone carrying this T cell receptor beta chain came up a few times. The antigen is unknown. This specimen comes from a study of CD8 T cells in ankylosing spondylitis. Study results and caveats: CD8+ disease-linked clones were present at relatively low frequencies in blood. Among TCR beta sequences, a motif of eight or nine highly homologous variants appeared characteristic of ankylosing spondylitis blood.

5'-RACE, quantitative and with molecular barcodes, yielded the TCR beta libraries. Using its own MiXCR run on the 5' RACE reads, TCRdb lists one record per CDR3 protein. This table holds roughly 440,000 distinct CDR3 sequences, roughly 17% found once. The V gene lost 2 bases and the J gene lost 1 base, with 13 bases spanning the gap. The CDR3 totals 16 residues. Germline V gene sequence: CDR1 SGHTA, CDR2 FQGNSA. The chain has TRBV7-2 and TRBJ2-3, with D perhaps matching TRBD2 (5 bases). Sequencing was carried out using blood, either unsorted or a sorted T cell fraction (not recorded which). The source is a male donor with ankylosing spondylitis. The CDR3 DNA sequence: TGTGCCAGCAGCTTATTTTGGCTAGCACGCACAGATACGCAGTATTTT. This codes for CASSLFWLARTDTQYF.